These 31 T cell receptor beta chains came from one sample sequenced in a study of PD-1 blockade in mismatch repair-deficient tumors. Data came from immunoSEQ multiplex PCR; TCRdb stores just in-frame clones and leaves some out. The sample comprises about 100,000 clones, 82% of which are singletons, and roughly 6.3% rests with the top ten. This specimen was peripheral blood, taken roughly 36 weeks after starting pembrolizumab. The receptors were gathered from an adult with mismatch repair-deficient cancer.

This clone has a handful of counts. This chain links TRBV7-9 with TRBJ2-7; D gene ambiguous. This CDR3 contains 14 residues. Germline loops: CDR1 SEHNR, CDR2 FQNEAQ (reference sequence). Trimming cost V 5 bases and J 3 bases, with 14 bases left between them. Here the CDR3 DNA reads TGTGCCAGCAGCCACTCGGGTAGCAGCTACGAGCAGTACTTC. Residues: CASSHSGSSYEQYF.

The chain has TRBV6-6 and TRBJ1-2, with D possibly matching TRBD1 (6 bases). CDR3 length: 15 amino acids. The germline V gene has CDR1 MNHNY and CDR2 SVGAGI (reference sequence). V dropped 2 bases and J dropped 3 bases, with 13 bases sitting between them. The CDR3 DNA is TGTGCCAGCAGTTACGGCCAGGGACAAGACTATGGCTACACCTTC. The encoded protein is CASSYGQGQDYGYTF.

This rearrangement joins TRBV18 to TRBJ2-5; D is unresolved. This CDR3 comprises 12 residues. Deletions cut 5 bases from V and 4 bases from J, with 8 bases between. The germline CDR1 and CDR2 sequences are KGHSH and LQKENI. This chain's CDR3 is CASSTTLETQYF. CDR3 bases: TGTGCCAGCTCAACCACCCTAGAGACCCAGTACTTC. Full variable domain (rest looked up from reference TRBV18 and TRBJ2-5): NAGVMQNPRHLVRRRGQEARLRCSPMKGHSHVYWYRQLPEEGLKFMVYLQKENIIDESGMPKERFSAEFPKEGPSILRIQQVVRGDSAAYFCASSTTLETQYFGPGTRLLVL.

This clone occurred once. The chain joins TRBV6-1 to TRBJ2-7; 14 nucleotides agree with TRBD2. From germline, CDR1 is MNHNS and CDR2 SASEGT. This CDR3 spans 15 amino acids. V was pared by 7 bases and J by 3 bases, with 5 bases of the junction left unmatched. The CDR3: CASIKGTSGSYEQYF. The CDR3 bases are TGTGCCAGCATCAAAGGGACTAGCGGGAGCTACGAGCAGTACTTC.

The rearrangement joins TRBV12-5 to TRBJ2-1; D is uncertain. Germline V gene lookup returns CDR1 LGHNT and CDR2 FRNRAP. The CDR3 covers 14 residues. Trimming took off 11 bases at V and 0 bases at J, with 14 bases between the two ends. CDR3 DNA: TGTGCTTCTGTAACCCAGAGCTCCTACAATGAGCAGTTCTTC. It yields the protein CASVTQSSYNEQFF.

The chain links TRBV11-2 to TRBJ2-7; D unresolved. In germline, CDR1 is SGHAT, CDR2 FQNNGV. CDR3 length equals 15 residues. Trimming left V 5 bases short and J 6 bases short, with 20 bases between. Here the CDR3 DNA reads TGTGCCAGCAGCCCCCCTGGGCCAAACCCCCTCGAGCAGTACTTC. As protein: CASSPPGPNPLEQYF.

The chain joins TRBV5-4 to TRBJ2-3; D unresolved. The CDR3 totals 14 residues. CDR1 is SGHNT, CDR2 YYREEE, per germline (reference sequence). The ends were cut back, 0 bases at V and 4 bases at J, with 9 bases in the middle. The CDR3: CASSLDPSPDTQYF. The CDR3 DNA is TGTGCCAGCAGCTTGGATCCGTCGCCAGATACGCAGTATTTT. The full variable domain, with the rest looked up from reference TRBV5-4 and TRBJ2-3, is ETGVTQSPTHLIKTRGQQVTLRCSSQSGHNTVSWYQQALGQGPQFIFQYYREEENGRGNFPPRFSGLQFPNYSSELNVNALELDDSALYLCASSLDPSPDTQYFGPGTRLTVL.

The chain couples TRBV5-1 to TRBJ2-7; D possibly matches TRBD1 or TRBD2 (6 bases each). This CDR3 region has 14 residues. In germline, CDR1 is SGHRS, CDR2 YFSETQ. The V end lost 4 bases, the J end lost 5 bases, and 16 bases lay between the germline ends. The CDR3: CASSLGGKTDEQYF. CDR3 nucleotide sequence: TGCGCCAGCAGCCTGGGGGGCAAGACCGACGAGCAGTACTTC.

The chain combines TRBV9 with TRBJ1-1; 12 nucleotides match TRBD1. Trimming took 3 bases from V and 4 from J; bases not matched to a gene: 1. Germline V CDR1 and CDR2: SGDLS, YYNGEE. CDR3 size: 14 residues. CDR3 residues: CASSGDRGLTEAFF. In DNA, the CDR3 is TGTGCCAGCAGCGGGGACAGGGGGCTCACTGAAGCTTTCTTT.

The gene calls are TRBV6-5 and TRBJ2-7; the match to TRBD1 covers 8 bases. The J segment lost 3 bases and the V segment lost 7 bases, leaving 8 bases of the junction unmatched. Germline CDR1 and CDR2: MNHEY and SVGAGI. There are 14 residues in the CDR3. The CDR3 sequence: CASTPGTGGYEQYF. The CDR3 nucleotides read TGTGCCAGCACCCCCGGGACAGGAGGCTACGAGCAGTACTTC.

The V gene is TRBV14, the J gene TRBJ2-1; the D is unclear. Germline lookup yields CDR1 SGHDN and CDR2 FVKESK. Trimming pared 4 bases from V and 5 bases from J, leaving 6 bases between. The CDR3 contains 12 residues. CDR3 region: CASSRYHNEQFF. The CDR3, as DNA: TGTGCCAGCAGCCGGTACCACAATGAGCAGTTCTTC.

J is TRBJ2-1 and V is TRBV7-3, with D hard to call. CDR1 SGHTA and CDR2 FQGTGA come from the germline V gene. V lost 4 bases and J 3 bases, leaving 13 bases between the germline ends. CDR3 length equals 15 residues. The CDR3 reads CASSSPLVGYNEQFF. The CDR3 DNA reads as TGTGCCAGCAGCTCCCCCTTAGTCGGCTACAATGAGCAGTTCTTC.

The rearrangement links TRBV5-5 to TRBJ2-3, with 7 bases matching TRBD2. The V gene's germline CDR1 is SGHKS and CDR2 YYEKEE (reference sequence). V gave up 3 bases and J gave up 4 bases; unmatched junction bases: 5. The CDR3 runs 14 residues. The CDR3 is CASSSGLGADTQYF. For the CDR3, the DNA is TGTGCCAGCAGCTCCGGACTAGGGGCAGATACGCAGTATTTT.

The chain couples TRBV6-5 to TRBJ2-1, with 7 bases aligning to TRBD2. Germline V lookup: CDR1 MNHEY, CDR2 SVGAGI. The CDR3 has 14 residues. The ends lost 11 bases at V and 3 bases at J; junction bases unmatched: 10. CDR3 in DNA: TGTGCCGTACAGCGGGATGGAGTCTACAATGAGCAGTTCTTC. Translated: CAVQRDGVYNEQFF.

The chain couples TRBV5-1 to TRBJ2-3; 7 positions agree with TRBD2. The J segment lost 6 bases and the V segment lost 1 base, leaving 8 bases of the junction unmatched. CDR1 and CDR2 from the germline V gene are SGHRS and YFSETQ. This CDR3 is 15 amino acids long. The CDR3 spells CASSLSLAAGDTQYF. The CDR3 DNA is TGCGCCAGCAGCTTGAGTCTAGCGGCTGGGGATACGCAGTATTTT.

The chain links TRBV7-6 to TRBJ2-1; D is undetermined. This CDR3 is built from 13 residues. The V end was cut by 2 bases, the J end by 4 bases, with 6 bases between. Germline assignment: CDR1 SGHVS and CDR2 FNYEAQ. The CDR3 reads CASSLTNYNEQFF. As DNA, the CDR3 is TGTGCCAGCAGCTTAACAAATTACAATGAGCAGTTCTTC.

This sequence joins TRBV6-5 and TRBJ2-7, with TRBD1 matching 9 bases. This CDR3 spans 14 amino acids. The germline gives CDR1 MNHEY, CDR2 SVGAGI. After removal of 2 bases from V and 5 bases from J, the junction contained 4 bases not matched to a gene. The CDR3 DNA follows: TGTGCCAGCAGTTACGCGGACAGGGGTCACGAGCAGTACTTC. Its protein is CASSYADRGHEQYF.

The CDR3 DNA is TGTGCCAGCAGCTTGGGTACGGGGAGGAATGAAAAACTGTTTTTT. Its translation: CASSLGTGRNEKLFF. The rearrangement joins TRBV7-9 to TRBJ1-4, with D hard to call. The V end was cut by 3 bases, the J end by 5 bases, with 13 bases between. The CDR3 length is 15 residues. The germline V gene has CDR1 SEHNR and CDR2 FQNEAQ (reference sequence).

V is TRBV4-2 and J is TRBJ2-1; D not certain. V was shortened by 4 bases and J by 0 bases, with 7 bases between the two germline ends. The CDR3 totals 14 residues. The germline CDR1 and CDR2 sequences are LGHNA and YNFKEQ. The CDR3 protein is CASSRVDSYNEQFF. The CDR3 coding sequence is TGTGCCAGCAGCCGGGTGGACTCCTACAATGAGCAGTTCTTC.

V and J are TRBV7-2 and TRBJ2-7, with 9 bases fitting TRBD2. The CDR3 consists of 15 residues. Germline V gene lookup returns CDR1 SGHTA and CDR2 FQGNSA. V was pared by 5 bases and J by 3 bases, with 8 bases of the junction left unmatched. CDR3 region: CASSTLPSGIYEQYF. The CDR3 region has the DNA TGTGCCAGCAGCACCCTTCCTAGCGGGATCTACGAGCAGTACTTC.

The V gene is TRBV6-1, the J gene TRBJ1-2, with 9 bases that match TRBD1. The trim removed 3 bases at V and 3 bases at J, leaving 8 bases unmatched. In germline, CDR1 is MNHNS, CDR2 SASEGT. The CDR3 contains 16 residues. The CDR3 DNA reads TGTGCCAGCAGTGATGGACAGGGGACCTATGACTATGGCTACACCTTC. As protein: CASSDGQGTYDYGYTF.

This chain uses TRBV4-2 with TRBJ2-5, with a tentative D call TRBD1 (6 bases). This CDR3 has 15 amino acids. V shed 0 bases and J shed 3 bases, with 11 bases lying between them. Germline CDR1 is LGHNA and CDR2 is YNFKEQ. CDR3 amino acids: CASSQEVNREETQYF. Written as DNA, the CDR3 is TGTGCCAGCAGCCAAGAAGTAAACAGGGAAGAGACCCAGTACTTC.

This chain connects TRBV19 to TRBJ1-1; D call uncertain. Germline V gene lookup returns CDR1 LNHDA and CDR2 SQIVND (reference sequence). This CDR3 region has 13 residues. The V end was cut by 5 bases, the J end by 0 bases, with 7 bases between. The DNA for the CDR3 is TGTGCCAGTAGTGAACAGTTGAACACTGAAGCTTTCTTT. This encodes CASSEQLNTEAFF.

J is TRBJ1-5 and V is TRBV27; the D is unclear. CDR1 and CDR2 (germline): MNHEY, SMNVEV (reference sequence). Trimming shortened V by 2 bases and J by 8 bases, and 13 bases separated the two germline ends. This CDR3 region has 14 residues. The CDR3: CASSLVPGGEPQHF. CDR3 nucleotides: TGTGCCAGCAGTTTAGTGCCAGGAGGAGAGCCCCAGCATTTT.

V is TRBV5-8 and J is TRBJ2-1, with TRBD2 matching over 11 bases. This CDR3 has 17 residues. Looked up from germline, CDR1 is SGHTS and CDR2 is YDEGEE. V lost 2 bases to trimming and J lost 0 bases; unmatched junction nucleotides: 4. CDR3 bases: TGTGCCAGCAGCTTTACTAGCGGGAGCTCCTCCTACAATGAGCAGTTCTTC. Translation gives CASSFTSGSSSYNEQFF.

The chain has TRBV2 and TRBJ2-1, with D possibly called TRBD1 or TRBD2 (5 bases each). Germline CDR1 reads SNHLY; CDR2 reads FYNNEI. Trimming took 6 bases from V and 8 from J, leaving 20 bases between them. The CDR3 spans 15 residues. In nucleotides, the CDR3 is TGTGCCAGCAGCGAGGGGCGGGTTGCCAGGTATGAGCAGTTCTTC. This codes for CASSEGRVARYEQFF.

This rearrangement joins TRBV7-9 to TRBJ1-2; D is perhaps TRBD1 (5 bases). Between the trimmed V and J ends, which lost 3 bases and 5 bases, there was a span of 10 bases. The germline gives CDR1 SEHNR, CDR2 FQNEAQ (reference sequence). The CDR3 has 13 amino acids. CDR3 residues: CASSLIDSYGYTF. Written as DNA, the CDR3 is TGTGCCAGCAGCTTGATAGACAGTTATGGCTACACCTTC.

The rearrangement joins TRBV2 to TRBJ2-3; 9 bases are a match to TRBD2. The CDR3 has 18 residues. Germline lookup yields CDR1 SNHLY and CDR2 FYNNEI. Trimming removed 10 bases from V and 2 bases from J; junction bases left unmatched: 19. The CDR3 sequence is CANLGLAGVLLATDTQYF. The CDR3 bases are TGTGCCAACCTAGGGTTAGCGGGAGTACTATTAGCCACAGATACGCAGTATTTT.

The chain links TRBV19 to TRBJ1-5, with TRBD1 matching over 10 bases. V lost 3 bases and J lost 3; bases outside the gene matches: 8. This CDR3 region has 17 residues. Germline V lookup: CDR1 LNHDA, CDR2 SQIVND (reference sequence). The CDR3 coding sequence is TGTGCCAGTAGTATGGGACAGGGGCCCTCCCTCAATCAGCCCCAGCATTTT. It specifies CASSMGQGPSLNQPQHF. The full variable domain, rest sourced from reference TRBV19 and TRBJ1-5, is DGGITQSPKYLFRKEGQNVTLSCEQNLNHDAMYWYRQDPGQGLRLIYYSQIVNDFQKGDIAEGYSVSREKKESFPLTVTSAQKNPTAFYLCASSMGQGPSLNQPQHFGDGTRLSIL.

Concerning this clone: The same CDR3 also results from other DNA sequences found in this sample. This chain uses TRBV7-9 with TRBJ2-1, with D hard to call. Trimming removed 1 base at V and 0 bases at J, with 10 bases between. The germline V gene encodes CDR1 SEHNR and CDR2 FQNEAQ (reference sequence). CDR3 length equals 16 residues. The CDR3 reads CASSLDRLLSYNEQFF. In DNA, the CDR3 is TGTGCCAGCAGCTTAGATCGACTGCTCTCCTACAATGAGCAGTTCTTC.

The V call is TRBV4-3, the J call TRBJ2-3, with 8 bases identical to TRBD1. CDR3 size: 18 residues. V was clipped by 0 bases and J by 2 bases; unmatched bases: 10. Germline CDR1 reads LGHNA; CDR2 reads YSLEER. CDR3 bases: TGCGCCAGCAGCCAAGATCTCGGGACAGGCTATTCCACAGATACGCAGTATTTT. Amino acids: CASSQDLGTGYSTDTQYF.